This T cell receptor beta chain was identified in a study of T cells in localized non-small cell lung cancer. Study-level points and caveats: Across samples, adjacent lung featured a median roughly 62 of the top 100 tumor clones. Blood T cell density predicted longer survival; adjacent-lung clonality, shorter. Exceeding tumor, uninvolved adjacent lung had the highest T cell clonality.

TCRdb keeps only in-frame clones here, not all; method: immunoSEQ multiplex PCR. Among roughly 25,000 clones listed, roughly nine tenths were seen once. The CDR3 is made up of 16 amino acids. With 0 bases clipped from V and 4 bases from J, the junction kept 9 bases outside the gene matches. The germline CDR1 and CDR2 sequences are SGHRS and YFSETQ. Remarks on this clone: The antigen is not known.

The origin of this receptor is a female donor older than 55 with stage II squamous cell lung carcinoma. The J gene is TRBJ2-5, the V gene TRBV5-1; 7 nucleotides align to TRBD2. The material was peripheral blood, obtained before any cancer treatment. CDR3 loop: CASSLEGGRAPETQYF. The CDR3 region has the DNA TGCGCCAGCAGCTTGGAGGGTGGGAGGGCCCCAGAGACCCAGTACTTC.